These 30 T cell receptor beta chains originate from one sample sequenced in a study of beta chain features in type 1 diabetes. Study-wide findings and caveats: All four CD4+ subsets from Type 1 diabetes patients carried moderately but significantly shorter TCRB CDR3s.

TCRB transcripts that were expressed got sequenced, as all of the isolated RNA had been reverse transcribed. Data came from immunoSEQ multiplex PCR; TCRdb stores just in-frame clones and leaves some out. The sample includes 500,000 to 650,000 clones, under 15% of them seen just once. The antigens of these receptors remain unknown. Material: naive CD4+ T cells from blood. These receptors originate from a man under 40 with type 1 diabetes.

This chain uses TRBV28 with TRBJ2-7; 8 nucleotides match TRBD1. Unmatched junction bases numbered 5, after V lost 6 bases and J lost 1 base. The CDR3 has 14 residues. The germline gives CDR1 MDHEN, CDR2 SYDVKM. Here the CDR3 reads CASRRDRNSYEQYF. The CDR3 DNA sequence: TGTGCCAGCAGAAGGGACAGGAATTCCTACGAGCAGTACTTC.

There are a few counts of this clone. This rearrangement joins TRBV7-9 to TRBJ2-7, with D possibly matching TRBD1 (5 bases). The V gene's germline CDR1 is SEHNR and CDR2 FQNEAQ (reference sequence). The germline V and J ends were trimmed by 5 bases and 1 base, with 12 bases remaining between them. The CDR3 covers 14 residues. In DNA form, the CDR3 reads TGTGCCAGCAGCAGACTTGGGGCATCCTACGAGCAGTACTTC. Amino acid sequence: CASSRLGASYEQYF.

This clone was found a few times. This chain connects TRBV6-1 to TRBJ2-6; 7 bases map to TRBD2. The V gene end was trimmed by 8 bases and the J gene end by 0 bases; junction bases not matched to a gene: 4. This CDR3 contains 15 residues. The germline gives CDR1 MNHNS, CDR2 SASEGT. CDR3 nucleotide sequence: TGTGCCAGCTGGGAGGGAGGCTCTGGGGCCAACGTCCTGACTTTC. This translates into CASWEGGSGANVLTF.

In this sample, this clone turned up a few times. The rearrangement uses TRBV28 and TRBJ1-4; D unresolved. Germline CDR1 and CDR2: MDHEN and SYDVKM. This CDR3 is 11 amino acids long. V shed 1 base and J shed 6 bases, with 0 bases lying between them. CDR3 DNA: TGTGCCAGCAGTTTATATGAAAAACTGTTTTTT. It yields the protein CASSLYEKLFF. Using reference TRBV28 and TRBJ1-4 for the parts outside the CDR3, the full variable domain is DVKVTQSSRYLVKRTGEKVFLECVQDMDHENMFWYRQDPGLGLRLIYFSYDVKMKEKGDIPEGYSVSREKKERFSLILESASTNQTSMYLCASSLYEKLFFGSGTQLSVL.

V usage is TRBV18 and J usage is TRBJ1-5; D possibly corresponds to TRBD1 (6 bases). Per the germline V gene, CDR1 is KGHSH and CDR2 is LQKENI. Trimming left V 3 bases short and J 2 bases short, with 11 bases between. CDR3 size: 15 residues. CDR3 bases: TGTGCCAGCTCACCGGACAGTTTTGGCAATCAGCCCCAGCATTTT. Protein sequence: CASSPDSFGNQPQHF.

This clone was picked up a small number of times. V is TRBV19 and J is TRBJ2-5; 11 nucleotides agree with TRBD2. The V gene end was trimmed by 5 bases and the J gene end by 3 bases; junction bases not matched to a gene: 5. This CDR3 comprises 15 residues. From germline, CDR1 is LNHDA and CDR2 SQIVND (reference sequence). The DNA for the CDR3 is TGTGCCAGTAGTCTCTCGACTAGCGGGGAAGAGACCCAGTACTTC. Protein product: CASSLSTSGEETQYF.

This chain connects TRBV27 to TRBJ2-1, with TRBD2 identical over 7 bases. The ends lost 6 bases at V and 8 bases at J; junction bases unmatched: 13. CDR1 MNHEY and CDR2 SMNVEV come from the germline V gene (reference sequence). CDR3 length equals 15 residues. In nucleotides, the CDR3 is TGTGCCAGCAGCTCGCGGGACTACTTTATCTATGAGCAGTTCTTC. Protein: CASSSRDYFIYEQFF.

This clone was observed a handful of times. The chain recombines TRBV20-1 with TRBJ2-7; D gene uncertain. The CDR3 is 10 amino acids. V lost 2 bases, J lost 6 bases, and 5 bases lay in between. Germline-derived CDR1 and CDR2 are DFQATT and SNEGSKA (reference sequence). CDR3 coding DNA: TGCAGTGCTAGATTCGGCGAGCAGTACTTC. The encoded protein is CSARFGEQYF.

The table lists this clone with a few counts. The V and J genes are TRBV7-8 and TRBJ2-7; maybe TRBD1 (6 bases). This CDR3 has 14 amino acids. V was cut by 1 base and J by 4 bases, with 11 bases left in between. The germline V gene encodes CDR1 SGHVS and CDR2 FQNEAQ. The CDR3 protein is CASSLGHGQYEQYF. The CDR3 region has the DNA TGTGCCAGCAGCTTAGGCCACGGACAGTACGAGCAGTACTTC.

The chain links TRBV29-1 to TRBJ2-5; D remains ambiguous. The V and J ends lost 7 bases and 2 bases respectively, with 11 bases between them. Germline assignment: CDR1 SQVTM and CDR2 ANQGSEA. The CDR3 is 12 amino acids. The chain's CDR3 is CSARPPQETQYF. The DNA for the CDR3 is TGCAGCGCTCGACCTCCTCAAGAGACCCAGTACTTC.

The chain couples TRBV6-5 to TRBJ2-5; D remains unclear. Germline V CDR1 and CDR2: MNHEY, SVGAGI. With 6 bases removed from V and 0 bases from J, the gap between germline ends came to 11 bases. This CDR3 region has 14 residues. The CDR3 reads CASSLLRNQETQYF. CDR3 DNA sequence: TGTGCCAGCAGCCTTCTACGAAACCAAGAGACCCAGTACTTC.

This chain connects TRBV27 to TRBJ1-2; 10 bases are shared with TRBD1. The length of the CDR3 is 14 residues. CDR1 and CDR2 from the germline V gene are MNHEY and SMNVEV (reference sequence). With V trimmed by 5 bases and J by 9 bases, 9 bases remained unmatched. DNA of the CDR3: TGTGCCAGCAGTGCGGGACAGGGGCTATGGAGCTACACCTTC. It translates to CASSAGQGLWSYTF.

The chain combines TRBV9 with TRBJ2-7; TRBD1 aligns across 10 bases. The germline V gene has CDR1 SGDLS and CDR2 YYNGEE. The CDR3 is 15 residues long. The J segment lost 3 bases and the V segment lost 2 bases, leaving 5 bases of the junction unmatched. CDR3 bases: TGTGCCAGCAGCGTCGCCGGGACAGGGGACTACGAGCAGTACTTC. Amino acids: CASSVAGTGDYEQYF.

The rearrangement links TRBV30 to TRBJ2-6, with 8 positions matching TRBD1. The CDR3 consists of 16 residues. Trimming removed 5 bases from V and 0 bases from J; junction bases left unmatched: 6. Looked up from germline, CDR1 is GTSNPN and CDR2 is SVGIG (reference sequence). CDR3 in amino acids: CAWEWDRLSGANVLTF. Written as DNA, the CDR3 is TGTGCCTGGGAGTGGGACAGGCTCTCTGGGGCCAACGTCCTGACTTTC.

The J gene is TRBJ1-1, the V gene TRBV9, with D perhaps TRBD1 (6 bases). From germline, CDR1 is SGDLS and CDR2 YYNGEE. The CDR3 length is 14 residues. V was pared by 3 bases and J by 4 bases, with 13 bases between. DNA of the CDR3: TGTGCCAGCAGCGCAGGAACAGGGAGCACTGAAGCTTTCTTT. Its protein is CASSAGTGSTEAFF.

As concerns this clone: Other DNA variants within this sample encode the same CDR3. The chain combines TRBV18 with TRBJ1-1; D is undetermined. The germline V and J ends were trimmed by 3 bases and 0 bases, with 2 bases remaining between them. CDR3 size: 12 residues. Germline CDR1 and CDR2: KGHSH and LQKENI. CDR3 DNA sequence: TGTGCCAGCTCACCGATGAACACTGAAGCTTTCTTT. It specifies CASSPMNTEAFF.

This clone was seen only a few times. The rearrangement joins TRBV7-9 to TRBJ2-5; the D is unclear. CDR1 SEHNR and CDR2 FQNEAQ come from the germline V gene (reference sequence). With 1 base removed from V and 4 bases from J, the gap between germline ends came to 7 bases. This CDR3 has 13 amino acids. The CDR3 DNA sequence: TGTGCCAGCAGCTTAGTTGGGCGAGAGACCCAGTACTTC. Protein product: CASSLVGRETQYF. Complete variable domain (other parts from reference TRBV7-9 and TRBJ2-5): DTGVSQNPRHKITKRGQNVTFRCDPISEHNRLYWYRQTLGQGPEFLTYFQNEAQLEKSRLLSDRFSAERPKGSFSTLEIQRTEQGDSAMYLCASSLVGRETQYFGPGTRLLVL.

This clone has more than one count but fewer than ten. This sample includes further DNA sequences coding for the same CDR3. V usage is TRBV4-2 and J usage is TRBJ2-7, with 11 bases identical to TRBD2. CDR3 length equals 14 residues. V was pared by 1 base and J by 4 bases, with 0 bases of the junction left unmatched. Germline V gene data show CDR1 as LGHNA and CDR2 as YNFKEQ. CDR3 region: CASSQGTSGYEQYF. The CDR3 region has the DNA TGTGCCAGCAGCCAAGGGACTAGCGGGTACGAGCAGTACTTC.

This clone turned up a few times. The CDR3 nucleotides read TGTGCCAGCAGCTCCCCCGAGACAGGGGTAGAGACCCAGTACTTC. It translates to CASSSPETGVETQYF. The chain employs TRBV9 and TRBJ2-5; TRBD1 matches 8 bases. CDR3 length: 15 amino acids. Germline-derived CDR1 and CDR2 are SGDLS and YYNGEE. Losses at the gene ends were 4 bases for V and 4 bases for J; bases not matched to a gene: 9.

The genes are TRBV18 and TRBJ1-3; perhaps TRBD1 as D (5 bases). Germline lookup yields CDR1 KGHSH and CDR2 LQKENI. Trimming shortened V by 3 bases and J by 0 bases, and 9 bases separated the two germline ends. The CDR3 totals 15 residues. CDR3 DNA sequence: TGTGCCAGCTCACCTCGGGACCTCTCTGGAAACACCATATATTTT. Translating gives CASSPRDLSGNTIYF.

The chain carries TRBV7-2 and TRBJ1-1, with a weak D call TRBD1 (5 bases). The CDR3 has 12 amino acids. Germline loops: CDR1 SGHTA, CDR2 FQGNSA. The germline V and J ends were trimmed by 5 bases and 7 bases, with 11 bases remaining between them. CDR3 DNA sequence: TGTGCCAGCAGCCGTCAGGGCTTTGAAGCTTTCTTT. Translation: CASSRQGFEAFF.

The J gene is TRBJ2-3, the V gene TRBV7-2, with 8 nucleotides matching TRBD2. Germline CDR1 reads SGHTA; CDR2 reads FQGNSA. The CDR3 loop spans 14 amino acids. The ends lost 3 bases at V and 8 bases at J; junction bases unmatched: 7. Written as DNA, the CDR3 is TGTGCCAGCAGCTTCGGGACTAGTTTGGGTACGCAGTATTTT. It codes for CASSFGTSLGTQYF.

The chain joins TRBV7-2 to TRBJ2-7; 14 bases are a match to TRBD2. Germline V gene data show CDR1 as SGHTA and CDR2 as FQGNSA. V trimming: 5 bases; J trimming: 3 bases; junction bases outside the gene matches: 3. This CDR3 spans 15 amino acids. CDR3 sequence (DNA): TGTGCCAGCAGCCCTGGGACTAGCGGGGGCTACGAGCAGTACTTC. It translates to CASSPGTSGGYEQYF.

The CDR3 region is CASSVESSQMGSPLHF. CDR3 DNA: TGTGCCAGCAGCGTAGAATCGTCCCAGATGGGCTCACCCCTCCACTTT. The chain uses TRBV9 and TRBJ1-6; D is unresolved. The germline V gene has CDR1 SGDLS and CDR2 YYNGEE. The CDR3 length is 16 residues. Trimming took off 0 bases at V and 10 bases at J, with 17 bases between the two ends.

This clone turned up a few times. The CDR3 DNA is TGTGCCAGCAGCTTCACAGGGTATGGCACTGAAGCTTTCTTT. This translates into CASSFTGYGTEAFF. The chain combines TRBV5-4 with TRBJ1-1, with D perhaps TRBD1 (6 bases). This CDR3 comprises 14 residues. Trimming shortened V by 2 bases and J by 4 bases, and 12 bases separated the two germline ends. The germline gives CDR1 SGHNT, CDR2 YYREEE (reference sequence).

This sequence joins TRBV10-3 and TRBJ1-1; 7 bases are a match to TRBD1. With 4 bases clipped from V and 2 bases from J, the junction kept 7 bases outside the gene matches. In germline, CDR1 is ENHRY, CDR2 SYGVKD. CDR3 length equals 15 residues. CDR3 in DNA: TGTGCCATCAGTGCCCCCGACAGGGACAACACTGAAGCTTTCTTT. Its protein product is CAISAPDRDNTEAFF.

The chain recombines TRBV4-2 with TRBJ2-7, with D maybe TRBD1 (6 bases). This CDR3 region has 16 residues. Trimming shortened V by 3 bases and J by 4 bases, and 19 bases separated the two germline ends. Germline CDR1 and CDR2: LGHNA and YNFKEQ. The DNA for the CDR3 is TGTGCCAGCAGCCAGGCCGCCCAGGGGTCCAGTTACGAGCAGTACTTC. It specifies CASSQAAQGSSYEQYF.

Only a few counts were recorded for this clone. The chain carries TRBV5-6 and TRBJ2-5, with a possible D match to TRBD1 (6 bases). With 1 base removed from V and 4 bases from J, the gap between germline ends came to 11 bases. The CDR3 loop spans 14 amino acids. CDR1 and CDR2 (germline): SGHDT, YYEEEE. Here the CDR3 reads CASSLRARGETQYF. CDR3 bases: TGTGCCAGCAGCTTGCGTGCCAGGGGAGAGACCCAGTACTTC.

This clone was observed a handful of times. The V gene is TRBV4-2, the J gene TRBJ1-2; TRBD1 aligns across 7 bases. The CDR3 covers 17 residues. In germline, CDR1 is LGHNA, CDR2 YNFKEQ. V trimming: 0 bases; J trimming: 2 bases; junction bases outside the gene matches: 9. In DNA form, the CDR3 reads TGTGCCAGCAGCCAAGATGGTGGGGCAGGGGGGAACTATGGCTACACCTTC. Amino acids: CASSQDGGAGGNYGYTF.

This clone was recorded a few times. The chain carries TRBV30 and TRBJ1-5, with D uncertain. The CDR3 has 13 residues. Looked up from germline, CDR1 is GTSNPN and CDR2 is SVGIG (reference sequence). V gave up 2 bases and J gave up 6 bases, with 11 bases separating them. CDR3 loop: CAWSPILAQPQHF. The CDR3 nucleotides are TGTGCCTGGAGTCCAATCTTAGCTCAGCCCCAGCATTTT.